The clone carrying this TCR beta chain was counted a single time. No antigen is known for it. Per the germline V gene, CDR1 is SGHAT and CDR2 is FQDESV (reference sequence). Trimming removed 2 bases from V and 11 bases from J, with 15 bases in between. CDR3 length equals 13 residues. The sample belongs to a study of cytomegalovirus exposure and HLA in healthy donors. Study-wide results and limits: In an earlier analysis, most TCR beta V segments were productive about 87% or about 30% of the time.

The PCR contained 60 Vbeta and 13 Jbeta primers. Clones were read by immunoSEQ multiplex PCR, and TCRdb kept only the in-frame ones, dropping some. There are roughly 150,000 clones in the sample; 70% to 75% occur only once, and roughly 4.5% lies in the top ten. Sequencing used PBMCs. The rearrangement links TRBV11-1 to TRBJ1-1; TRBD1 might be the D (5 bases). This sequence originates from a man aged 18 to 30 in good health and CMV-seropositive. The CDR3 DNA reads as TGTGCCAGCAGCTTATCGAGGACCTCAGGGGCTTTCTTT. Its protein product is CASSLSRTSGAFF.